This TCR beta chain was observed in a study of blood T cell repertoires in COVID-19. Measured with immunoSEQ multiplex PCR; TCRdb has only the in-frame clones, and not every one. The sample shows about 160,000 clones, 70% to 90% of them seen only once. The sequenced sample consisted of peripheral blood. The TCR was taken from a woman aged 70-85 years with acute or convalescent COVID-19.

The CDR3 DNA sequence: TGTGCCAGCTCACGAAACAGGGAACAATCTGGAAACACCATATATTTT. Translated, it gives CASSRNREQSGNTIYF. This chain joins TRBV18 and TRBJ1-3, with D possibly matching TRBD1 (6 bases). This CDR3 is 16 amino acids long. Germline lookup yields CDR1 KGHSH and CDR2 LQKENI. V dropped 4 bases and J dropped 1 base, with 14 bases sitting between them.